This TCR beta chain originates from a study of Ad26.COV2.S vaccination and SARS-CoV-2 variants. Sample treatment: roughly 19 received Ad26.COV2.S at low or high dose, single or two shots; roughly 5 received placebo; per-sample allocation not given. On day 63 after the first injection, vaccine and placebo recipients gave samples. CDR1 and CDR2 (germline): MNHEY, SVGAGI. There are 16 residues in the CDR3. The ends were cut back, 0 bases at V and 0 bases at J, with 12 bases in the middle. TCRdb's copy holds only in-frame clones and misses some; the assay was immunoSEQ multiplex PCR. The repertoire consists of about 380,000 clones, with 83% occurring once and the leading ten covering around 7%.

The chain joins TRBV6-5 to TRBJ2-7; D gene uncertain. The material sequenced was peripheral blood, taken in a trial of Ad26.COV2.S vaccine versus placebo. The receptor was isolated from a person between 18 and 59 years old who received the Ad26.COV2.S COVID-19 vaccine or a placebo. Here the CDR3 reads CASSYSIGHASYEQYF. CDR3 coding DNA: TGTGCCAGCAGTTACTCGATTGGGCACGCCTCCTACGAGCAGTACTTC.